This TCR beta chain was profiled in a study of post-analysis software for immune sequencing data. Whole-study results and caveats: Controls significantly exceeded multiple sclerosis patients in normalized Chao1 diversity. By F measure, samples from a shared preparation batch strongly co-clustered. About five TRBV segments appeared more often in patients than in controls, and TRBV5-6, TRBV5-1 and TRBV20-1 were among these.

Built from TCR beta cDNA, the libraries had unique molecular identifiers in them. T cells numbering roughly 0.9 to 10 million yielded cDNA molecules that totaled about 500,000. TCRdb analysed the PCR reads with MiXCR anew, one entry per CDR3 protein. The repertoire holds some 500,000 distinct CDR3 sequences, with roughly 45% as singletons. With respect to this clonotype: Its specificity is not known.

CDR1 SGHTA and CDR2 FQGNSA come from the germline V gene. CDR3 size: 15 residues. V shed 4 bases and J shed 6 bases, with 13 bases lying between them. The TCR comes from a girl aged 5 to 17 with multiple sclerosis. The chain links TRBV7-2 to TRBJ1-6; a weak D match, TRBD1 (5 bases). What was sequenced was blood. The CDR3 nucleotides read TGTGCCAGCAGCTCACAAGACAGTCCTAATTCACCCCTCCACTTT. Translated: CASSSQDSPNSPLHF.